This note documents a single T cell receptor (beta chain) sequence. The antigen is unknown. Treatment denoted: oral pan-JAK inhibitor, 5-10 mg twice daily. This record comes from a study of CD8+ T cells in alopecia areata. Study findings and constraints: In scalp, tofacitinib significantly decreased clonality and expanded CD8+ clones among the top 100. TCRs were shared less clearly across patients than in mice, possibly for HLA-related reasons.

The V gene's germline CDR1 is SQVTM and CDR2 ANQGSEA. The V gene end was trimmed by 0 bases and the J gene end by 10 bases; junction bases not matched to a gene: 4. The CDR3 contains 12 residues. Extraction and reverse transcription of RNA yielded cDNA as the sequencing template. Some clones are missing from TCRdb's copy, which holds only in-frame ones; the method was immunoSEQ multiplex PCR. The sample has about 300,000 clones, roughly 60% seen once. The V call is TRBV29-1, the J call TRBJ2-3; 7 nucleotides align to TRBD2. Sequences were derived from CD4+ T cells sorted from blood, sampled at week 24, from a patient treated with tofacitinib. This sequence originates from a human donor with alopecia areata. The CDR3 protein is CSVEDGGRAQYF. The CDR3 DNA sequence: TGCAGCGTTGAAGACGGGGGGAGGGCGCAGTATTTT.